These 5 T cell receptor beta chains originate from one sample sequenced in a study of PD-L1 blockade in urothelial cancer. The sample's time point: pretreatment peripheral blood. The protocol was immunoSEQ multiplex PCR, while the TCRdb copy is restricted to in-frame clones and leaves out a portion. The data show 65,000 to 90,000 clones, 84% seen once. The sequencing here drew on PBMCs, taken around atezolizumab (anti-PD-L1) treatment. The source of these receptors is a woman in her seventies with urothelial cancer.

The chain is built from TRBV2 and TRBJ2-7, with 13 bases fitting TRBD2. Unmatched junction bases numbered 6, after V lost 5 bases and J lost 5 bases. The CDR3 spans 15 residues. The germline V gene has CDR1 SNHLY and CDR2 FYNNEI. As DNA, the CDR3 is TGTGCCAGCAGTCTTTCAGGACTAGCGGGAGACGAGCAGTACTTC. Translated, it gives CASSLSGLAGDEQYF.

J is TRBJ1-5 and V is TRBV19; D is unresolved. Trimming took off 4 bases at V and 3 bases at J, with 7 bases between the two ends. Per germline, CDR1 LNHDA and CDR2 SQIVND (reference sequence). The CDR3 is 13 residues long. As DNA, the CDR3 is TGTGCCAGTAGTACCCTCCCCAATCAGCCCCAGCATTTT. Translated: CASSTLPNQPQHF.

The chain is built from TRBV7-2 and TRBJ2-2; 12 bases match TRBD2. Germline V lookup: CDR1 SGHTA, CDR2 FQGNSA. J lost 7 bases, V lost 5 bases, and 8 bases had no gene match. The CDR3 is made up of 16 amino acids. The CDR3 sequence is CASSPGLAGWGGELFF. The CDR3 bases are TGTGCCAGCAGCCCCGGACTAGCGGGATGGGGCGGGGAGCTGTTTTTT.

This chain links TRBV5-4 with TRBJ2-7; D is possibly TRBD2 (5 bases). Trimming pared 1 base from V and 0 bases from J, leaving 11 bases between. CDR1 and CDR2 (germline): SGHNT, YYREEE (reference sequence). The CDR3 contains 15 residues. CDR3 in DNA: TGTGCCAGCAGCTTGATGCCCGGGGTCTCCTACGAGCAGTACTTC. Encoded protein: CASSLMPGVSYEQYF. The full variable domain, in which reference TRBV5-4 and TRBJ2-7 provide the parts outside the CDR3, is ETGVTQSPTHLIKTRGQQVTLRCSSQSGHNTVSWYQQALGQGPQFIFQYYREEENGRGNFPPRFSGLQFPNYSSELNVNALELDDSALYLCASSLMPGVSYEQYFGPGTRLTVT.

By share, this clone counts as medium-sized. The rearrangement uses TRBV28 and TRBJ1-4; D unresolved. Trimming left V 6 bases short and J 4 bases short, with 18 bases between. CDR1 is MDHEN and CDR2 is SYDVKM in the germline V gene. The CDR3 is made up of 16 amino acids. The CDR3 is CASRHHRGTVNEKLFF. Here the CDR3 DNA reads TGTGCCAGCAGACATCACCGGGGAACGGTTAATGAAAAACTGTTTTTT.